One sample yielded the 3 T cell receptor beta chains listed below, sequenced in a study of T-cell memory formation after mild COVID-19. TCRdb reprocessed the 5' RACE reads via MiXCR and lists one record per CDR3 protein. The table lists 300,000 to 350,000 distinct CDR3 sequences, approximately 19% of them singletons, with 20% to 25% in the top ten. Sample: PBMCs or a T cell subset sorted from them (not recorded which). The receptors shown here come from a man younger than 35 who had mild COVID-19 (a few samples of this study predate the infection). Cell type and time point are not known.

In its sample, this clonotype ranks as medium-sized. The chain carries TRBV6-5 and TRBJ1-1; D ambiguous. This CDR3 comprises 15 residues. Trimming removed 1 base at V and 4 bases at J, with 13 bases between. From germline, CDR1 is MNHEY and CDR2 SVGAGI. The CDR3 spells CASSYYPGRGTEAFF. CDR3 sequence (DNA): TGTGCCAGCAGTTACTACCCCGGTCGGGGCACTGAAGCTTTCTTT.

The chain is built from TRBV27 and TRBJ1-1; 8 nucleotides agree with TRBD1. J gave up 1 base and V 10 bases, and 5 bases lay outside the gene matches. The length of the CDR3 is 13 residues. Germline V CDR1 and CDR2: MNHEY, SMNVEV (reference sequence). The CDR3 sequence is CATRGLGNTEAFF. CDR3 in DNA: TGTGCCACCAGGGGGCTGGGGAACACTGAAGCTTTCTTT.

There are a few counts of this clonotype. The chain couples TRBV25-1 to TRBJ2-1, with 8 bases that match TRBD1. Trimming removed 6 bases from V and 7 bases from J; junction bases left unmatched: 2. The germline gives CDR1 MGHDK, CDR2 SYGVNS. The CDR3 totals 12 residues. The CDR3 region is CASRQGANEQFF. The CDR3 DNA reads as TGTGCCAGCAGGCAGGGGGCAAATGAGCAGTTCTTC.